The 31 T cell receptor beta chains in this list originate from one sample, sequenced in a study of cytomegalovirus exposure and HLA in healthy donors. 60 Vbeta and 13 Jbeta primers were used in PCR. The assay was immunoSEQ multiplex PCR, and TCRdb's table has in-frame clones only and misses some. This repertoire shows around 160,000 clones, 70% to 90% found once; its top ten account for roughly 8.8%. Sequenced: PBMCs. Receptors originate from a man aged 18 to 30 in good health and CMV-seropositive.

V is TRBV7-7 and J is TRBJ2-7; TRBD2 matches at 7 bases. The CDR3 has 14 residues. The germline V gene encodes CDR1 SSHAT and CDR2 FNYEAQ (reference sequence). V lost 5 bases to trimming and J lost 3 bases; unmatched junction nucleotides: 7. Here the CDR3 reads CASSPSRGDYEQYF. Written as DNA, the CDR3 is TGTGCCAGCAGCCCTTCTCGGGGGGACTACGAGCAGTACTTC.

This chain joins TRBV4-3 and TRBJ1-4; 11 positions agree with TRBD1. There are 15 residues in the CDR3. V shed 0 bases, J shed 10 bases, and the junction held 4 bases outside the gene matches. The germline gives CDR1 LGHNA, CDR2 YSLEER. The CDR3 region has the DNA TGCGCCAGCAGCCAAGACGGGGGGACAGGGGGAAAACTGTTTTTT. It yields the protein CASSQDGGTGGKLFF.

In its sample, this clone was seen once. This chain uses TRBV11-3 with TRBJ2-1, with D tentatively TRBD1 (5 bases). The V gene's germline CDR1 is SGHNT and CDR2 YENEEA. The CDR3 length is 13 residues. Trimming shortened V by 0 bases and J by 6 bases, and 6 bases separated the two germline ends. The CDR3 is CASSLDRVNEQFF. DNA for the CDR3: TGTGCCAGCAGCTTAGACAGGGTCAATGAGCAGTTCTTC.

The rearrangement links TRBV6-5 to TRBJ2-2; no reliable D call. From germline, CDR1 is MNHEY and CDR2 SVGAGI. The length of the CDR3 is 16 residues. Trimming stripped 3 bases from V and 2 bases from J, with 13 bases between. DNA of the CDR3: TGTGCCAGCAGTTATCGTTCCAGTCCCAACACCGGGGAGCTGTTTTTT. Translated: CASSYRSSPNTGELFF.

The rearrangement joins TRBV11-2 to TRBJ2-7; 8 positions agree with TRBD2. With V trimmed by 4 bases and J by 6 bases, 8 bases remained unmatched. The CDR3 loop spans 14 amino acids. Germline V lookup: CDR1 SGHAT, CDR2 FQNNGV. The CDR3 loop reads CASSSIAGRGEQYF. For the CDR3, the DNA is TGTGCCAGCAGCTCTATAGCGGGGCGTGGCGAGCAGTACTTC. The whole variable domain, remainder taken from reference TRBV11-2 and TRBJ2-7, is EAGVAQSPRYKIIEKRQSVAFWCNPISGHATLYWYQQILGQGPKLLIQFQNNGVVDDSQLPKDRFSAERLKGVDSTLKIQPAKLEDSAVYLCASSSIAGRGEQYFGPGTRLTVT.

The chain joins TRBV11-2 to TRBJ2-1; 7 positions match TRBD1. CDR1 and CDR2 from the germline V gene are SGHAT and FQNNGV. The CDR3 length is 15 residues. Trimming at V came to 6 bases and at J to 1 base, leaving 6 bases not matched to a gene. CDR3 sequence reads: CASRPGQRSYNEQFF. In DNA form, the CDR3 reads TGTGCCAGCAGACCGGGACAGCGTTCCTACAATGAGCAGTTCTTC.

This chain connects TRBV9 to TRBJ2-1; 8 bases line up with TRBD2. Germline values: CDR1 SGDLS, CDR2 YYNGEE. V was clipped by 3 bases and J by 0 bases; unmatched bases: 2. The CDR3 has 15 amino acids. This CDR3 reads CASSGRGASYNEQFF. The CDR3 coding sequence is TGTGCCAGCAGCGGGCGGGGGGCCTCCTACAATGAGCAGTTCTTC.

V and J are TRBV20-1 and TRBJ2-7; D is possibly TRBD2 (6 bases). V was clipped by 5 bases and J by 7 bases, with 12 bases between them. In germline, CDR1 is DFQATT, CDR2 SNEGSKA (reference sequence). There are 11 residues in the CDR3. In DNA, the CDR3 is TGCAGTGCTTCGGGACTGCAGGAGCAGTACTTC. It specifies CSASGLQEQYF.

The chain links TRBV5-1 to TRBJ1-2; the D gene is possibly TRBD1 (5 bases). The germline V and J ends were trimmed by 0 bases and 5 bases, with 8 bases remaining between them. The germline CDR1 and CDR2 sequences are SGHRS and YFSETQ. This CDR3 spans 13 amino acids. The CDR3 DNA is TGCGCCAGCAGCTTGGTTCCAGGGTATGGCTACACCTTC. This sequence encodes CASSLVPGYGYTF.

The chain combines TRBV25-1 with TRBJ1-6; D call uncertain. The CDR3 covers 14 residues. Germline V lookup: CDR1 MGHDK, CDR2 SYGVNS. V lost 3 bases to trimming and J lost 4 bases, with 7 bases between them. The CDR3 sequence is CASSDLFYNSPLHF. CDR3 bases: TGTGCCAGCAGTGACCTTTTTTATAATTCACCCCTCCACTTT.

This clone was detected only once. CDR3 nucleotide sequence: TGTGCCAGCTCACTTGGAAGTGGGTATGTGGGGGGATATCAGCCCCAGCATTTT. The encoded protein is CASSLGSGYVGGYQPQHF. The rearrangement uses TRBV19 and TRBJ1-5; weak D call: TRBD1 (5 bases). The germline V and J ends were trimmed by 9 bases and 5 bases, with 29 bases remaining between them. Germline CDR1 and CDR2: LNHDA and SQIVND (reference sequence). CDR3 size: 18 residues. Full variable domain (missing parts from reference TRBV19 and TRBJ1-5): DGGITQSPKYLFRKEGQNVTLSCEQNLNHDAMYWYRQDPGQGLRLIYYSQIVNDFQKGDIAEGYSVSREKKESFPLTVTSAQKNPTAFYLCASSLGSGYVGGYQPQHFGDGTRLSIL.

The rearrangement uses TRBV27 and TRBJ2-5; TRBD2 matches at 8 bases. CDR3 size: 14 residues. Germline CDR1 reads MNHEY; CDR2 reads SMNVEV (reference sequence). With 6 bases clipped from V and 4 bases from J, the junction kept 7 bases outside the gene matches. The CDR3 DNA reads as TGTGCCAGCAGCTCGGCCACTAGCGGAGAGACCCAGTACTTC. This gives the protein CASSSATSGETQYF.

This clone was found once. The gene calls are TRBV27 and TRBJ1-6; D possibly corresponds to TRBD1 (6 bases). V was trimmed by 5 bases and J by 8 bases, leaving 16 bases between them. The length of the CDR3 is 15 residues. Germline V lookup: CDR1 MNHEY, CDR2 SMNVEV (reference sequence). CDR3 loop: CASSLQGTRDSPLHF. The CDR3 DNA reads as TGTGCCAGCAGTCTTCAGGGGACACGGGATTCACCCCTCCACTTT.

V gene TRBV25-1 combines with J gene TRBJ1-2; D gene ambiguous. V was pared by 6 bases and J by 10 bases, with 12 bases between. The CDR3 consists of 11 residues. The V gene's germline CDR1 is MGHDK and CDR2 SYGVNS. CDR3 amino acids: CASSPPNSYTF. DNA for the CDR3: TGTGCCAGCAGCCCCCCTAATTCCTACACCTTC.

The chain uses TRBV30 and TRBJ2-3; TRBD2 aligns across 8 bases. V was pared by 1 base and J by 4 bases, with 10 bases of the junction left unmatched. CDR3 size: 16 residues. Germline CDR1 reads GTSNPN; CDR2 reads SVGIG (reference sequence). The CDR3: CAWSGLRGGNPDTQYF. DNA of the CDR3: TGTGCCTGGAGTGGCCTCCGGGGGGGCAACCCAGATACGCAGTATTTT.

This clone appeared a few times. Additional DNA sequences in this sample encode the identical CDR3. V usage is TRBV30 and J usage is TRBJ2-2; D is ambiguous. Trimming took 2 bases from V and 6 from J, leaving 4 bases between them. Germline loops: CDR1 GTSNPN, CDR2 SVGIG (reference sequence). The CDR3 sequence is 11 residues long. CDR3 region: CAWSRAGELFF. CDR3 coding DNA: TGTGCCTGGAGTCGGGCCGGGGAGCTGTTTTTT.

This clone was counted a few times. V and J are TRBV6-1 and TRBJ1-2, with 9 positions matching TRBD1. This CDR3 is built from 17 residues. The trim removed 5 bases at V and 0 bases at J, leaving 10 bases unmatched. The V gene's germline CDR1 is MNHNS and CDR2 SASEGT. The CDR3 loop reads CASSKGTGFIANYGYTF. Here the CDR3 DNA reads TGTGCCAGCAGTAAAGGGACAGGGTTTATCGCTAACTATGGCTACACCTTC.

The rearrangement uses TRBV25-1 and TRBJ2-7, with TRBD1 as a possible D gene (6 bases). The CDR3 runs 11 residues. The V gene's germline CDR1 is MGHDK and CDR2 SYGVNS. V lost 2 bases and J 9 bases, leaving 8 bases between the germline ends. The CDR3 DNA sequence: TGTGCCAGCAGTGAAACAGGGTGGCAGTACTTC. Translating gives CASSETGWQYF.

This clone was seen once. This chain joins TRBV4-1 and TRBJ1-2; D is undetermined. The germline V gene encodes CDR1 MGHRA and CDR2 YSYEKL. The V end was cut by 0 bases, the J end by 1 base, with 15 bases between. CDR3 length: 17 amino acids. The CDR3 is CASSQDSDTAINYGYTF. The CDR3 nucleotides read TGCGCCAGCAGCCAAGATTCCGATACAGCAATTAACTATGGCTACACCTTC.

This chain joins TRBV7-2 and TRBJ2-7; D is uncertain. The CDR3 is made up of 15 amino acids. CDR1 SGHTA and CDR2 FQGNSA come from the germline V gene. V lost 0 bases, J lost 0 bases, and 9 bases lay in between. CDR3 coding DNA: TGTGCCAGCAGCTTAGCCGTCGCGGCCTCCTACGAGCAGTACTTC. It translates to CASSLAVAASYEQYF.

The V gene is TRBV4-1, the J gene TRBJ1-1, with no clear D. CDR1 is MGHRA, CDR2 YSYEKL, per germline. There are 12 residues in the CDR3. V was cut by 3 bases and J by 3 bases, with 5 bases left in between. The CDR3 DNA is TGCGCCAGCAGCCATGACTACACTGAAGCTTTCTTT. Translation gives CASSHDYTEAFF.

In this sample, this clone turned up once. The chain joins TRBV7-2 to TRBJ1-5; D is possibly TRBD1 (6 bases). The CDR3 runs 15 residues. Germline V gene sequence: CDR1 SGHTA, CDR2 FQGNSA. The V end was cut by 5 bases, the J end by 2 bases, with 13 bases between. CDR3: CASSPDRSRNQPQHF. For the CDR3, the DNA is TGTGCCAGCAGCCCCGACAGGTCTCGCAATCAGCCCCAGCATTTT.

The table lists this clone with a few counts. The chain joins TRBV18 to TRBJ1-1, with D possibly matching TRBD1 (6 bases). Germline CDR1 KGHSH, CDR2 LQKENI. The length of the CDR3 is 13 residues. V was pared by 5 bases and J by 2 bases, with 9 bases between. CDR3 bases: TGTGCCAGCTCAATGGACAGAAACACTGAAGCTTTCTTT. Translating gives CASSMDRNTEAFF.

In nucleotides, the CDR3 is TGTGCCAGCAGCCCCCTGGAGCGGGCAGATACGCAGTATTTT. Encoded protein: CASSPLERADTQYF. J is TRBJ2-3 and V is TRBV5-6, with a weak D call TRBD2 (6 bases). The CDR3 has 14 residues. Germline values: CDR1 SGHDT, CDR2 YYEEEE. Trimming took off 4 bases at V and 4 bases at J, with 13 bases between the two ends.

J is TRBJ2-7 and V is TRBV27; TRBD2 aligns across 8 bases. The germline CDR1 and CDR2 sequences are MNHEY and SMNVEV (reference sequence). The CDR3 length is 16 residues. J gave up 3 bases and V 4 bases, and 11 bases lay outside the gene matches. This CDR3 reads CASSSSSGGELYEQYF. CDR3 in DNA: TGTGCCAGCAGTTCCTCCTCGGGAGGGGAGCTCTACGAGCAGTACTTC.

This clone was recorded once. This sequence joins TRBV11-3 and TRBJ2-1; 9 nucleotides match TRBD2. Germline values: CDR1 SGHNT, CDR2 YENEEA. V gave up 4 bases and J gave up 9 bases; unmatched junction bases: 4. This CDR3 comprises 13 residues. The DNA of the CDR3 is TGTGCCAGCAGCTCCGGGACTAGCAGTGAGCAGTTCTTC. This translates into CASSSGTSSEQFF.

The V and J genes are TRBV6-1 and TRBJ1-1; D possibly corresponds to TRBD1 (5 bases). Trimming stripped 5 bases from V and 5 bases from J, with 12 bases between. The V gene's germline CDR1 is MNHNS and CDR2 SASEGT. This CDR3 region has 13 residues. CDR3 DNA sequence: TGTGCCAGCAGTTATGGGGGGGGGACTGAAGCTTTCTTT. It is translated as CASSYGGGTEAFF.

CDR3 bases: TGTGCCAGCAGTGAAAGGCAGGGTAGTGGGGCCAACGTCCTGACTTTC. Translating it yields CASSERQGSGANVLTF. This chain links TRBV6-1 with TRBJ2-6; TRBD1 is a possible D gene (5 bases). The CDR3 covers 16 residues. Germline lookup yields CDR1 MNHNS and CDR2 SASEGT. The V end lost 2 bases, the J end lost 3 bases, and 11 bases lay between the germline ends.

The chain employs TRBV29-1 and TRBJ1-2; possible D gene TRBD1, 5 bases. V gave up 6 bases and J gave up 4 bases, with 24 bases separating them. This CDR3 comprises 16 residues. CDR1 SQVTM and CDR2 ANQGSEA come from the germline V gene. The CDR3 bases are TGCAGCGTAATAACTCGTGGGGGGATACGGGGCTATGGCTACACCTTC. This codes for CSVITRGGIRGYGYTF. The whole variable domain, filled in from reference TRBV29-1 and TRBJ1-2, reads SAVISQKPSRDICQRGTSLTIQCQVDSQVTMMFWYRQQPGQSLTLIATANQGSEATYESGFVIDKFPISRPNLTFSTLTVSNMSPEDSSIYLCSVITRGGIRGYGYTFGSGTRLTVV.

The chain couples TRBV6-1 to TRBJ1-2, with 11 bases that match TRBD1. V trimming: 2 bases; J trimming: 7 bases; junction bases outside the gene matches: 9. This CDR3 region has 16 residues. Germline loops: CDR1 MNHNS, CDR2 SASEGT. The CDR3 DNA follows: TGTGCCAGCAGTGAAAGGACAGGGGGCAGCGCTGGTGGCTACACCTTC. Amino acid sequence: CASSERTGGSAGGYTF.

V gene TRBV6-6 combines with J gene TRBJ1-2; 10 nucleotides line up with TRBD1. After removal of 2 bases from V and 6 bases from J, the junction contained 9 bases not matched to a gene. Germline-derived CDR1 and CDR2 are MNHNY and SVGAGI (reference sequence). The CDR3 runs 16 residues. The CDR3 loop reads CASSYQVTGGGNGYTF. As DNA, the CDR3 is TGTGCCAGCAGTTACCAAGTGACAGGGGGCGGTAATGGCTACACCTTC.